This TCR beta chain was captured by sequencing in a study of shared clonotypes between healthy human individuals. Notes on the study in general: Clonotype sharing across a few donors was observed for about 4.8% of naive CD4 clonotypes.

The CDR3 loop spans 16 amino acids. V was clipped by 2 bases and J by 4 bases; unmatched bases: 6. Germline V CDR1 and CDR2: KGHSH, LQKENI. This clone occurred once. Its cognate antigen is unknown. TCRdb's copy holds only in-frame clones and misses some; the assay was immunoSEQ multiplex PCR. The sample has approximately 700,000 clones; 73% are singletons. There were no recent acute infections or vaccinations among the donors, who were healthy HIV-negative adults. Donors, without exception, were Caucasian adults residing in Nashville, Tennessee. This chain connects TRBV18 to TRBJ2-2; 8 nucleotides align to TRBD1. This clonotype was obtained from a woman aged 30 to 39 in good health. The sequencing input was memory CD4+ T cells sorted from blood. The sample's subset: CD45RA-negative fraction. CDR3 DNA sequence: TGTGCCAGCTCACCAAGGTCAGGGGGCGGCACCGGGGAGCTGTTTTTT. This codes for CASSPRSGGGTGELFF.